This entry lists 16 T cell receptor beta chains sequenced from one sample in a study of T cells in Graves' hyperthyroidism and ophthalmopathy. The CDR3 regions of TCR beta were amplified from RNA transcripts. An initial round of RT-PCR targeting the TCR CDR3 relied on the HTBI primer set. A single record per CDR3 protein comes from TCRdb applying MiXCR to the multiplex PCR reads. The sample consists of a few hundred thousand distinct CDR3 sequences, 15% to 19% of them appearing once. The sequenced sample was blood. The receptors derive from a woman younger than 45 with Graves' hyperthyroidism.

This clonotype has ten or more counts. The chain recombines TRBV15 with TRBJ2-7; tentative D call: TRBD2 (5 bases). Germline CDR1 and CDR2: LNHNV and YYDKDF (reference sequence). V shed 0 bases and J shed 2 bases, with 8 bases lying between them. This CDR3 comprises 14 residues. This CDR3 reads CATSREGSAYEQYF. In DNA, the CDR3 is TGTGCCACCAGCAGAGAGGGTAGCGCCTACGAGCAGTACTTC. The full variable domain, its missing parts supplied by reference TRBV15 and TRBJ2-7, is DAMVIQNPRYQVTQFGKPVTLSCSQTLNHNVMYWYQQKSSQAPKLLFHYYDKDFNNEADTPDNFQSRRPNTSFCFLDIRSPGLGDTAMYLCATSREGSAYEQYFGPGTRLTVT.

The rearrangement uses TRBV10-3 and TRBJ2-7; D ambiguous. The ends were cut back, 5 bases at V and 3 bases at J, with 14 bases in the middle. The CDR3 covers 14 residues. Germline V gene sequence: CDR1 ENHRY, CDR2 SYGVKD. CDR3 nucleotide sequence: TGTGCCATCAGTCACCAGAGACAAGACTACGAGCAGTACTTC. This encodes CAISHQRQDYEQYF.

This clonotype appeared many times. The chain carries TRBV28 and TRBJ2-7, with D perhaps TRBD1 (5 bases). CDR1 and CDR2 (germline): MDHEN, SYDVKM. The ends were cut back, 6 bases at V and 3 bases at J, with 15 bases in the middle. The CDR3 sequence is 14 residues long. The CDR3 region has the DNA TGTGCCAGCAGGACGCAGGGTGTAATCTACGAGCAGTACTTC. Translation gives CASRTQGVIYEQYF.

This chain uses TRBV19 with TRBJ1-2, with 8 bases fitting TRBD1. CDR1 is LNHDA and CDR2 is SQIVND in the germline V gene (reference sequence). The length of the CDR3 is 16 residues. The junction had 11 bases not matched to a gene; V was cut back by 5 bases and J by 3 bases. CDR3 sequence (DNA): TGTGCCAGTAGTCGCAGCGGGCAGGGGGCTCACTATGGCTACACCTTC. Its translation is CASSRSGQGAHYGYTF.

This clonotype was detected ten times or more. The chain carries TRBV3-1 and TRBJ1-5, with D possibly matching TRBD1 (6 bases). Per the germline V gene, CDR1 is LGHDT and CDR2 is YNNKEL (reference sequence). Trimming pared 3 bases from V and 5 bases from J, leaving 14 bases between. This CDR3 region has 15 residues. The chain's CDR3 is CASSQNRDTHQPQHF. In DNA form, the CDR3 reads TGTGCCAGCAGCCAGAACCGGGACACCCATCAGCCCCAGCATTTT.

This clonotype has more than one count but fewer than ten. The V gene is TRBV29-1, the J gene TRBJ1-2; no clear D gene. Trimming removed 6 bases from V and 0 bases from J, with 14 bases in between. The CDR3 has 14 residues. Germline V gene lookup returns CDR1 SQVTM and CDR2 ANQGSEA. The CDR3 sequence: CSVGSTGTNYGYTF. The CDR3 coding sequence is TGCAGCGTGGGGTCGACGGGGACTAACTATGGCTACACCTTC.

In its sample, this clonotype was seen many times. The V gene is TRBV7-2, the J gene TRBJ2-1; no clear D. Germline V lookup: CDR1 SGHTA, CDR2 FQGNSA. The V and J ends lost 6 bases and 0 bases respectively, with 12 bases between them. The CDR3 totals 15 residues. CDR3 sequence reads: CASRPVLSSYNEQFF. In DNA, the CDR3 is TGTGCCAGCAGGCCGGTACTAAGCTCCTACAATGAGCAGTTCTTC.

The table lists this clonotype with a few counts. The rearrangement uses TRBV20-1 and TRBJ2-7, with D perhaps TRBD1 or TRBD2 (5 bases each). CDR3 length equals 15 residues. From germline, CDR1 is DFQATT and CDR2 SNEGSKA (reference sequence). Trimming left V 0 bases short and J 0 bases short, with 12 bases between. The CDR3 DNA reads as TGCAGTGCTAGAGATGTCGGGACCAACTCCTACGAGCAGTACTTC. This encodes CSARDVGTNSYEQYF.

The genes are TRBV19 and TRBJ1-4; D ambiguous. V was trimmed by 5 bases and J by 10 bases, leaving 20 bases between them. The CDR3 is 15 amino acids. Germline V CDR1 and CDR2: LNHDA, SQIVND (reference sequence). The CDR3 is CASSPRTLIIGKLFF. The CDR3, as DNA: TGTGCCAGTAGTCCCAGGACTTTGATTATAGGAAAACTGTTTTTT. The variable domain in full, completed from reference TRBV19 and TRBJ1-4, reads DGGITQSPKYLFRKEGQNVTLSCEQNLNHDAMYWYRQDPGQGLRLIYYSQIVNDFQKGDIAEGYSVSREKKESFPLTVTSAQKNPTAFYLCASSPRTLIIGKLFFGSGTQLSVL.

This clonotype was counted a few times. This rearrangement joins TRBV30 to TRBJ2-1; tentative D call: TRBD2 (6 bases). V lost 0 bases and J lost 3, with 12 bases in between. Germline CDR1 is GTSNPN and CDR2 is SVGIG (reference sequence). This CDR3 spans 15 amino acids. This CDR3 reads CAWSVAGRGYNEQFF. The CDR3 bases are TGTGCCTGGAGTGTCGCGGGACGGGGCTACAATGAGCAGTTCTTC.

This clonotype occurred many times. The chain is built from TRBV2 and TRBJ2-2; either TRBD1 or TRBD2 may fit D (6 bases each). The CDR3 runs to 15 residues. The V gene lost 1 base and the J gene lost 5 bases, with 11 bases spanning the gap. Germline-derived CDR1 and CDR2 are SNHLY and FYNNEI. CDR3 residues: CASSEGGGRTGELFF. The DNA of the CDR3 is TGTGCCAGCAGTGAAGGAGGGGGGAGGACCGGGGAGCTGTTTTTT.

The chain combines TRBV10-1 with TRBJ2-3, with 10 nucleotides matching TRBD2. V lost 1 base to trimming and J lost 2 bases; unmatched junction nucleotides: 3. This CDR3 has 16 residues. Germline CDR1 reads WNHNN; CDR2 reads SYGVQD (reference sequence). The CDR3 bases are TGCGCCAGCAGTGAGTACGGACTAGCGGCCACAGATACGCAGTATTTT. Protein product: CASSEYGLAATDTQYF.

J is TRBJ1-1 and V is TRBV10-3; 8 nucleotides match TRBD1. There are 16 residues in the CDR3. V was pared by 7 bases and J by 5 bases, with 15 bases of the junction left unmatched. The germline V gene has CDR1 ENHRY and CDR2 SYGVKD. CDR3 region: CAIKPGGRLTGTEAFF. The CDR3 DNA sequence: TGTGCCATCAAACCAGGGGGCCGCCTCACGGGGACTGAAGCTTTCTTT.

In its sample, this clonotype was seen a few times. DNA of the CDR3: TGCAGTGTCAGCCCTCAGCAGCGGAGCTCCTACAATGAGCAGTTCTTC. Residues: CSVSPQQRSSYNEQFF. J is TRBJ2-1 and V is TRBV20-1, with D tentatively TRBD2 (5 bases). This CDR3 has 16 amino acids. The germline V gene encodes CDR1 DFQATT and CDR2 SNEGSKA (reference sequence). Trimming cost V 7 bases and J 0 bases, with 19 bases left between them.

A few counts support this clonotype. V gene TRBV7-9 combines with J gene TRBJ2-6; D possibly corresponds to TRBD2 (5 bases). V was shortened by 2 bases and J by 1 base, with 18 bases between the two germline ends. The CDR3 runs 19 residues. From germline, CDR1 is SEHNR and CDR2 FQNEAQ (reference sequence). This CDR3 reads CASSLFERWVGSGANVLTF. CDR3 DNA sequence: TGTGCCAGCAGCTTATTCGAGCGGTGGGTAGGGTCTGGGGCCAACGTCCTGACTTTC.

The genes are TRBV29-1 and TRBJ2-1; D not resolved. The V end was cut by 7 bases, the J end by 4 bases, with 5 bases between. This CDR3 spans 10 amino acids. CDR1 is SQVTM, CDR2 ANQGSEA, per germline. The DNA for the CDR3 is TGCAGCGCCAGATACAATGAGCAGTTCTTC. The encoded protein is CSARYNEQFF.